This T cell receptor (beta chain) emerged from a study of OX40 agonist ivuxolimab in advanced cancers. In the study overall: Age averaged 60 years (range roughly 20 to 90), and more than 80% were male.

The table lists this clone with a count of one. Germline loops: CDR1 MNHNS, CDR2 SASEGT. The CDR3 is made up of 14 amino acids. V was shortened by 0 bases and J by 1 base, with 6 bases between the two germline ends. Here immunoSEQ multiplex PCR was the method, and the copy in TCRdb shows in-frame clones only, minus some. In the table there are 98,000 or so clones, around 85% of which are singletons. Sequencing used CD4+ or CD8+ T cells sorted from blood, obtained in a trial of the OX40 agonist ivuxolimab. The chain uses TRBV6-1 and TRBJ1-1; D gene unclear. The receptor was isolated from an adult with an advanced solid tumor such as melanoma, head and neck, liver or kidney cancer. In DNA form, the CDR3 reads TGTGCCAGCAGTGAAGCGAACTCGAACACTGAAGCTTTCTTT. Translating gives CASSEANSNTEAFF.